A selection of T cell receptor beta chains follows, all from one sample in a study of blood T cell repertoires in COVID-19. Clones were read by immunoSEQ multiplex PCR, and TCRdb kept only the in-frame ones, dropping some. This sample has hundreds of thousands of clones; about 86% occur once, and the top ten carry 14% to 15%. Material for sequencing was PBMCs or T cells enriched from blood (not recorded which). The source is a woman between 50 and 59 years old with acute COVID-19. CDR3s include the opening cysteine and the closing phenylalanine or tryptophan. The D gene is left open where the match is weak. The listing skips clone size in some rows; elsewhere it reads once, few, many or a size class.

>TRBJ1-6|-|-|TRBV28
CASNPLGGGKTPLHF
TGTGCCAGCAACCCACTGGGTGGGGGCAAGACACCCCTCCACTTT
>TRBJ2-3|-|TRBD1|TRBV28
CASSTGGYGDTQYF
TGTGCCAGCAGCACAGGGGGCTACGGAGATACGCAGTATTTT
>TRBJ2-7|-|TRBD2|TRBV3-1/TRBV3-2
CASSQGNSGMSYEQYF
TGTGCCAGCAGCCAGGGTAATAGCGGGATGTCCTACGAGCAGTACTTC
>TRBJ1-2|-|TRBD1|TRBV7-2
CASSLGLDRGLGYTF
TGTGCCAGCAGCTTAGGGTTGGACAGGGGTCTCGGCTACACCTTC
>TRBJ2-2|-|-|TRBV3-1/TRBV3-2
CASSDRTAYTGELFF
TGTGCCAGCAGCGACCGGACAGCCTACACCGGGGAGCTGTTTTTT
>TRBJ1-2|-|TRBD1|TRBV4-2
CASSQDEDRMDYGYTF
TGTGCCAGCAGCCAAGATGAGGACAGGATGGACTATGGCTACACCTTC
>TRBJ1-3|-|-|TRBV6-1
CASSEAGSSSGNTIYF
TGTGCCAGCAGTGAGGCAGGGTCGTCCTCGGGAAACACCATATATTTT
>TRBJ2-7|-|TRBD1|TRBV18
CASSPPPGTGPYEQYF
TGTGCCAGCTCACCACCACCGGGGACAGGGCCCTACGAGCAGTACTTC
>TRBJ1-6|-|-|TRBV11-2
CASSFVGDSPLHF
TGTGCCAGCAGCTTTGTCGGGGATTCACCCCTCCACTTT
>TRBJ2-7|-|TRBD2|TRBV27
CASSFGGGYEQYF
TGTGCCAGCAGTTTTGGCGGGGGCTACGAGCAGTACTTC
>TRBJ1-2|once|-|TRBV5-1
CASSLTQGSGYTF
TGCGCCAGCAGCTTAACACAGGGTTCCGGCTACACCTTC
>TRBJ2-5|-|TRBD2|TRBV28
CASRQREGRETQYF
TGTGCCAGCAGACAGCGGGAGGGCCGTGAGACCCAGTACTTC
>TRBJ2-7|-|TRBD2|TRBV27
CASSLLLAGGTYEQYF
TGTGCCAGCAGTTTACTACTAGCGGGAGGGACCTACGAGCAGTACTTC
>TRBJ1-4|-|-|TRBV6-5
CASSYQSGLGEKLFF
TGTGCCAGCAGTTACCAGTCAGGGTTAGGAGAAAAACTGTTTTTT
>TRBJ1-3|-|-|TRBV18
CASSPQGSGNTIYF
TGTGCCAGCTCACCTCAGGGATCTGGAAACACCATATATTTT
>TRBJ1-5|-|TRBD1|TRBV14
CASSQLTGGRSQAQHF
TGTGCCAGCAGCCAACTAACAGGGGGAAGATCGCAGGCCCAGCATTTT
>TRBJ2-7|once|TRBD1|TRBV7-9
CASSSSGGYEQYF
TGTGCCAGCAGTTCCTCAGGGGGCTACGAGCAGTACTTC
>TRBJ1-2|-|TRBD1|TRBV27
CASSRDSWNYGYTF
TGTGCCAGCAGTAGGGACAGTTGGAACTATGGCTACACCTTC
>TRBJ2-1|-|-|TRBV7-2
CASSLIGLSSYNEQFF
TGTGCCAGCAGCTTAATCGGACTTAGCTCCTACAATGAGCAGTTCTTC
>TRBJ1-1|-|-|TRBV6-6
CASSYHLGGSEAFF
TGTGCCAGCAGTTATCATCTGGGCGGGTCTGAAGCTTTCTTT
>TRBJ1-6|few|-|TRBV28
CASSLWTGGGGNSPLHF
TGTGCCAGCAGTTTATGGACTGGCGGGGGGGGTAATTCACCCCTCCACTTT
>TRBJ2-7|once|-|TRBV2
CASSDRESSYEQYF
TGTGCCAGCAGTGACAGGGAAAGCTCCTACGAGCAGTACTTC
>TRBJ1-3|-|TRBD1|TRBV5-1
CASSLGAGGSGNTIYF
TGCGCCAGCAGCTTGGGGGCAGGGGGCTCTGGAAACACCATATATTTT
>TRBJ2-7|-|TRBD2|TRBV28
CASSAATSVNEQYF
TGTGCCAGCAGTGCCGCGACTAGCGTTAACGAGCAGTACTTC
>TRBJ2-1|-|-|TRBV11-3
CASSFDSGTTYNEQFF
TGTGCCAGCAGCTTTGATAGCGGAACTACCTACAATGAGCAGTTCTTC
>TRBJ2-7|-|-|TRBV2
CASIGVDEQYF
TGTGCCAGCATAGGGGTGGACGAGCAGTACTTC
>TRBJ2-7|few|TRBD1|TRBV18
CASSSTGTGTYEQYF
TGTGCCAGCTCATCCACCGGGACAGGGACCTACGAGCAGTACTTC
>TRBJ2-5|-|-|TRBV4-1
CASSRTAAETQYF
TGCGCCAGCAGCCGGACTGCAGCAGAGACCCAGTACTTC
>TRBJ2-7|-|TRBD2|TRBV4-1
CASSLRTSGSYEQYF
TGCGCCAGCAGCCTAAGGACTAGCGGGAGCTACGAGCAGTACTTC
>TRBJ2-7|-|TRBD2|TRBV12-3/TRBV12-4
CASSLAGGNEQYF
TGTGCCAGCAGTTTAGCGGGAGGGAACGAGCAGTACTTC
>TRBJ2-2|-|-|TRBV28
CASSLYLVEDNTGELFF
TGTGCCAGCAGTTTATACTTGGTGGAGGACAACACCGGGGAGCTGTTTTTT
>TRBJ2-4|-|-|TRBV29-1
CSVEDDGGRNNIQYF
TGCAGCGTTGAAGATGACGGGGGTAGGAATAACATTCAGTACTTC
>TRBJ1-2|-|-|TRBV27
CASGNRVATYGYTF
TGTGCCAGCGGGAATAGGGTAGCGACCTATGGCTACACCTTC
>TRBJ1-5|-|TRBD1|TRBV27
CASSRDRGGNQPQHF
TGTGCCAGCAGCAGGGACAGGGGAGGCAATCAGCCCCAGCATTTT
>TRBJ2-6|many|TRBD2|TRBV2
CASRALAGAPGANVLTF
TGTGCCAGCAGGGCACTAGCGGGAGCCCCTGGGGCCAACGTCCTGACTTTC
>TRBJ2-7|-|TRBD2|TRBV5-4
CASRREVGEQYF
TGTGCCAGCCGCCGGGAGGTGGGCGAGCAGTACTTC
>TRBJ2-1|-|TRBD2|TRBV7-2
CASSKPGLAGKNEQFF
TGTGCCAGCAGCAAACCGGGACTAGCGGGAAAGAATGAGCAGTTCTTC
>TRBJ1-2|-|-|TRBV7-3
CASSLKLPSIANYGYTF
TGTGCCAGCAGCTTAAAACTCCCCTCAATAGCTAACTATGGCTACACCTTC
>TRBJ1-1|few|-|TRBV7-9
CASSSLGYWDTEAFF
TGTGCCAGCAGTTCCCTCGGGTATTGGGACACTGAAGCTTTCTTT
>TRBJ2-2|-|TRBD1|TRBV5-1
CASSPGTGGFGELFF
TGCGCCAGCAGCCCAGGGACAGGGGGCTTCGGGGAGCTGTTTTTT